This TCR beta chain was recorded in a study of shared clonotypes between healthy human individuals. Sequenced by immunoSEQ multiplex PCR; TCRdb stores in-frame clones only, minus some. The sample comprises approximately 940,000 clones, approximately 80% of which are singletons, and approximately 1.5% rests with the top ten. This CDR3 has 18 amino acids. From germline, CDR1 is SQVTM and CDR2 ANQGSEA. Unmatched junction bases numbered 15, after V lost 7 bases and J lost 2 bases. The sample consisted of memory CD4+ T cells sorted from blood. Described subset: CD45RA-negative fraction. The clonotype comes from a young man in good health. The V gene is TRBV29-1, the J gene TRBJ2-2; 11 bases fit TRBD2. The CDR3 nucleotides read TGCAGCGCAGAGAGTCTCGCTAGCGGGGGGACTAACACCGGGGAGCTGTTTTTT. The encoded protein is CSAESLASGGTNTGELFF.